This entry concerns a single T cell receptor (beta chain). V trimming: 2 bases; J trimming: 5 bases; junction bases outside the gene matches: 6. The V gene's germline CDR1 is SGHAT and CDR2 FQNNGV. This CDR3 region has 15 residues. This sample is part of a study of PD-L1 blockade in urothelial cancer. In the study overall: Analysis of the blood was performed 3 weeks (second dose) and 6 weeks after treatment start. Specimens of blood held a median count of roughly 140,000 T cells.

Time point: pretreatment peripheral blood. Sequencing was performed with immunoSEQ multiplex PCR; in TCRdb, only in-frame clones are kept and a portion is missing. Of roughly 45,000 clones in the sample, 70% to 90% are singletons; the top ten hold roughly 17%. V is TRBV11-2 and J is TRBJ2-7, with 10 bases lining up with TRBD2. Sequencing was performed on PBMCs, taken around atezolizumab (anti-PD-L1) treatment. The receptor comes from a man aged 55 to 70 with urothelial cancer. The CDR3 loop is CASSLTSGTTNEQYF. The CDR3 bases are TGTGCCAGCAGCTTAACTAGCGGGACGACCAACGAGCAGTACTTC.